The 5 T cell receptor beta chains in this list originate from one sample, sequenced in a study of blood T cell repertoires in COVID-19 (dated by TCRdb to 2019 to 2021). Library preparation used the immunoSEQ multiplex PCR assay. In its TCRdb copy, this immuneACCESS table keeps in-frame sequences only and misses some clones. Where compared with another copy, unresolved V genes explain less than half of these, and the others have no known cause. A total of approximately 230,000 clones appear in this sample, 86% of them only once. The ten largest account for around 1.8% of the sample. Material: PBMCs or T cells enriched from blood (not recorded which). The receptors derive from a man aged 40-50 years who had recovered from COVID-19.

This sequence joins TRBV7-9 and TRBJ1-2, with D possibly TRBD1 on 6 matching bases. Germline CDR1 SEHNR, CDR2 FQNEAQ (reference sequence). The CDR3 covers 16 residues. V was pared by 2 bases and J by 1 base, with 14 bases between. CDR3 sequence reads: CASSLSSGHLNYGYTF. The CDR3, as DNA: TGTGCCAGCAGCTTATCATCGGGACACCTTAACTATGGCTACACCTTC.

This clone was seen a single time. CDR3 nucleotides: TGCGCCAGCAGCCTATTACCCAGCGTTTATAGCAATCAGCCCCAGCATTTT. Protein product: CASSLLPSVYSNQPQHF. The J gene is TRBJ1-5, the V gene TRBV4-1; D call uncertain. CDR3 length: 17 amino acids. Trimming left V 4 bases short and J 0 bases short, with 16 bases between. Per the germline V gene, CDR1 is MGHRA and CDR2 is YSYEKL.

The V and J genes are TRBV6-5 and TRBJ2-3; a possible D gene is TRBD2 (7 bases). CDR3 size: 14 residues. The V end lost 7 bases, the J end lost 4 bases, and 15 bases lay between the germline ends. Germline V gene data show CDR1 as MNHEY and CDR2 as SVGAGI. The CDR3 protein is CASTGAAGADTQYF. CDR3 nucleotides: TGTGCCAGCACGGGGGCTGCGGGGGCAGATACGCAGTATTTT.

The rearrangement uses TRBV7-9 and TRBJ2-7; 8 nucleotides match TRBD1. The V segment lost 4 bases and the J segment 7 bases; nucleotides outside the gene matches: 6. The CDR3 is 13 residues long. The germline gives CDR1 SEHNR, CDR2 FQNEAQ (reference sequence). CDR3 DNA sequence: TGTGCCAGCAGCTCCAGGGGGCTGGAGGAGCAGTACTTC. Residues: CASSSRGLEEQYF.

The chain carries TRBV3-1 (or the pseudogene TRBV3-2) and TRBJ2-2; D not resolved. This CDR3 contains 14 residues. Germline loops: CDR1 LGHDT, CDR2 YNNKEL (reference sequence). V was shortened by 5 bases and J by 9 bases, with 16 bases between the two germline ends. The CDR3 nucleotides read TGTGCCAGCAGCGAAGTCTTGCACGCGAGGGAGCTGTTTTTT. This sequence encodes CASSEVLHARELFF.